Following are 27 T cell receptor beta chains from one sample sequenced in a study of cytomegalovirus exposure and HLA in healthy donors. PCR employed 60 Vbeta and 13 Jbeta primers. Data came from immunoSEQ multiplex PCR; TCRdb stores just in-frame clones and leaves some out. The repertoire consists of 97,000 or so clones, with over 65% occurring once and the leading ten covering 2% to 3%. Source material: PBMCs. The receptor source for this set is a middle-aged man in good health and CMV-seronegative.

This clone was counted a single time. This chain connects TRBV15 to TRBJ2-3; no reliable D call. Germline V lookup: CDR1 LNHNV, CDR2 YYDKDF (reference sequence). This CDR3 has 14 amino acids. Trimming removed 2 bases from V and 1 base from J, with 7 bases in between. Written as DNA, the CDR3 is TGTGCCACCAGCAGATCCTATGGCACAGATACGCAGTATTTT. Amino acids: CATSRSYGTDTQYF.

The chain has TRBV6-1 and TRBJ1-2; perhaps TRBD1 as D (6 bases). V dropped 7 bases and J dropped 3 bases, with 12 bases sitting between them. CDR1 MNHNS and CDR2 SASEGT come from the germline V gene. CDR3 length: 13 amino acids. The CDR3 coding sequence is TGTGCCAGCATGCCAAGGACAGACTATGGCTACACCTTC. Translated, it gives CASMPRTDYGYTF.

The gene calls are TRBV10-3 and TRBJ1-2; maybe TRBD1 (6 bases). The length of the CDR3 is 13 residues. The germline V gene encodes CDR1 ENHRY and CDR2 SYGVKD. With 8 bases removed from V and 5 bases from J, the gap between germline ends came to 15 bases. The CDR3 nucleotides are TGTGCCATCTTTCAACAGGGCCTATATGGCTACACCTTC. Its protein product is CAIFQQGLYGYTF.

The chain has TRBV6-6 and TRBJ1-1; 11 bases agree with TRBD1. This CDR3 is 15 amino acids long. With V trimmed by 5 bases and J by 0 bases, 2 bases remained unmatched. Germline CDR1 reads MNHNY; CDR2 reads SVGAGI (reference sequence). CDR3 DNA sequence: TGTGCCAGCAGTGGGACAGGGGGTTTGAACACTGAAGCTTTCTTT. As protein: CASSGTGGLNTEAFF.

This clone has only one observation. V is TRBV27 and J is TRBJ1-5; D uncertain. With 8 bases removed from V and 1 base from J, the gap between germline ends came to 18 bases. Germline CDR1 is MNHEY and CDR2 is SMNVEV (reference sequence). The CDR3 is 16 residues long. As DNA, the CDR3 is TGTGCCAGCGGTCCACCCCCAGGTGCGAGCAATCAGCCCCAGCATTTT. Its protein is CASGPPPGASNQPQHF.

This chain uses TRBV19 with TRBJ1-2, with a possible D match to TRBD1 (6 bases). Germline CDR1 and CDR2: LNHDA and SQIVND (reference sequence). Trimming stripped 3 bases from V and 6 bases from J, with 23 bases between. CDR3 length: 17 amino acids. The CDR3 is CASSIRSGVRMGDGYTF. In DNA form, the CDR3 reads TGTGCCAGTAGTATTAGGTCAGGGGTCCGAATGGGGGATGGCTACACCTTC.

The V and J genes are TRBV12-5 and TRBJ1-2, with 12 bases that match TRBD1. V lost 1 base and J lost 6; bases outside the gene matches: 6. The length of the CDR3 is 16 residues. Germline CDR1 reads LGHNT; CDR2 reads FRNRAP. The CDR3 DNA is TGTGCTAGTGGTTTGGGCGAGGGACAGGGGGCCCATGGCTACACCTTC. This encodes CASGLGEGQGAHGYTF. The full variable domain, rest sourced from reference TRBV12-5 and TRBJ1-2, is DARVTQTPRHKVTEMGQEVTMRCQPILGHNTVFWYRQTMMQGLELLAYFRNRAPLDDSGMPKDRFSAEMPDATLATLKIQPSEPRDSAVYFCASGLGEGQGAHGYTFGSGTRLTVV.

The chain combines TRBV5-6 with TRBJ2-2; a possible D gene is TRBD1 (5 bases). The CDR3 contains 14 residues. Trimming took off 4 bases at V and 4 bases at J, with 11 bases between the two ends. Germline values: CDR1 SGHDT, CDR2 YYEEEE. This CDR3 is CASSNGQITGELFF. The CDR3 coding sequence is TGTGCCAGCAGCAATGGACAAATCACCGGGGAGCTGTTTTTT. Complete variable domain (other parts from reference TRBV5-6 and TRBJ2-2): DAGVTQSPTHLIKTRGQQVTLRCSPKSGHDTVSWYQQALGQGPQFIFQYYEEEERQRGNFPDRFSGHQFPNYSSELNVNALLLGDSALYLCASSNGQITGELFFGEGSRLTVL.

In DNA form, the CDR3 reads TGTGCCAGCACCACACAGAACTCAAAACTGTTTTTT. Residues: CASTTQNSKLFF. V usage is TRBV6-5 and J usage is TRBJ1-4; D unclear. CDR3 length equals 12 residues. Germline V gene sequence: CDR1 MNHEY, CDR2 SVGAGI. V gave up 7 bases and J gave up 10 bases, with 13 bases separating them.

The CDR3 loop reads CASSVAGGGDYEQYF. CDR3 nucleotide sequence: TGTGCCAGCAGCGTAGCGGGGGGAGGGGACTACGAGCAGTACTTC. The chain joins TRBV9 to TRBJ2-7; 7 bases agree with TRBD2. The CDR3 is 15 amino acids. V trimming: 0 bases; J trimming: 3 bases; junction bases outside the gene matches: 6. Germline CDR1 SGDLS, CDR2 YYNGEE.

The rearrangement uses TRBV5-1 and TRBJ2-3; 11 bases map to TRBD1. Germline CDR1 is SGHRS and CDR2 is YFSETQ. Trimming took 4 bases from V and 1 from J; bases not matched to a gene: 5. This CDR3 is built from 16 residues. The CDR3 loop is CASSPGTGGGTDTQYF. CDR3 sequence (DNA): TGCGCCAGCAGCCCCGGGACAGGGGGTGGCACAGATACGCAGTATTTT.

The chain carries TRBV9 and TRBJ2-7, with TRBD1 matching 10 bases. The CDR3 contains 14 residues. J was trimmed by 7 bases and V by 7 bases; bases with no gene match: 11. Germline V gives CDR1 SGDLS, CDR2 YYNGEE. Here the CDR3 reads CASSPGQGLGEQYF. Written as DNA, the CDR3 is TGTGCCAGCTCGCCGGGACAGGGGCTTGGGGAGCAGTACTTC.

The chain carries TRBV27 and TRBJ1-5; 7 bases line up with TRBD1. Germline V gene data show CDR1 as MNHEY and CDR2 as SMNVEV (reference sequence). V gave up 6 bases and J gave up 4 bases; unmatched junction bases: 6. The CDR3 runs 14 residues. The CDR3 here is CASRVGQSNQPQHF. The CDR3 DNA is TGTGCCAGCAGAGTGGGACAGTCGAATCAGCCCCAGCATTTT.

The chain combines TRBV4-1 with TRBJ2-2; D ambiguous. Trimming removed 2 bases from V and 2 bases from J, with 9 bases in between. CDR3 length equals 15 residues. Looked up from germline, CDR1 is MGHRA and CDR2 is YSYEKL. CDR3 region: CASSQSIANTGELFF. DNA of the CDR3: TGCGCCAGCAGCCAATCGATAGCCAACACCGGGGAGCTGTTTTTT.

The chain uses TRBV28 and TRBJ2-3; D is perhaps TRBD2 (5 bases). The V end lost 6 bases, the J end lost 5 bases, and 12 bases lay between the germline ends. The CDR3 consists of 13 residues. Germline assignment: CDR1 MDHEN and CDR2 SYDVKM. The CDR3 reads CASSPHGIDTQYF. The CDR3 coding sequence is TGTGCCAGCAGCCCCCACGGGATAGATACGCAGTATTTT.

Of note for this clone: Mismatch with germline at one junction end may stem from a read error. This chain links TRBV7-2 with TRBJ1-2; tentative D call: TRBD1 (5 bases). CDR3 size: 14 residues. In germline, CDR1 is SGHTA, CDR2 FQGNSA. The CDR3 DNA sequence: TGTGCCAGCAGCTTAGAGGGGCGAAGTCCAAGGTTACACTTC. Its protein is CASSLEGRSPRLHF.

This clone was detected only once. The rearrangement links TRBV11-3 to TRBJ2-2; TRBD1 is a possible D gene (6 bases). The germline V and J ends were trimmed by 1 base and 2 bases, with 20 bases remaining between them. There are 19 residues in the CDR3. The germline V gene encodes CDR1 SGHNT and CDR2 YENEEA. The CDR3: CASSLVWGQQEDNTGELFF. The CDR3 nucleotides are TGTGCCAGCAGCTTAGTCTGGGGACAACAGGAGGACAACACCGGGGAGCTGTTTTTT.

This chain joins TRBV4-1 and TRBJ1-1, with D uncertain. Germline CDR1 is MGHRA and CDR2 is YSYEKL. The V and J ends lost 3 bases and 14 bases respectively, with 19 bases between them. CDR3 size: 13 residues. The CDR3, as DNA: TGCGCCAGCAGCCACCTACTTAGCGGCCGGGGATTCTTT. It specifies CASSHLLSGRGFF.

The chain uses TRBV4-3 and TRBJ1-1, with D perhaps TRBD1 (5 bases). Germline assignment: CDR1 LGHNA and CDR2 YSLEER. The CDR3 covers 16 residues. The germline V and J ends were trimmed by 1 base and 5 bases, with 17 bases remaining between them. The CDR3 nucleotides are TGCGCCAGCAGCCAAGGGTCTCCCGGGGGTCGGACTGAAGCTTTCTTT. Translating gives CASSQGSPGGRTEAFF.

The chain employs TRBV5-6 and TRBJ2-5, with TRBD1 matching 10 bases. This CDR3 has 15 residues. CDR1 and CDR2 (germline): SGHDT, YYEEEE. The V and J ends lost 6 bases and 5 bases, in that order; junction bases with no gene match: 10. CDR3 nucleotide sequence: TGTGCCAGCACTAGGGACAGGGGTGAGGGGGAGACCCAGTACTTC. As protein: CASTRDRGEGETQYF.

The chain uses TRBV20-1 and TRBJ1-4; maybe TRBD1 (5 bases). Germline CDR1 DFQATT, CDR2 SNEGSKA (reference sequence). This CDR3 contains 11 residues. V lost 5 bases to trimming and J lost 5 bases, with 6 bases between them. The CDR3 DNA reads as TGCAGTGCTGCAGGGAATGAAAAACTGTTTTTT. This codes for CSAAGNEKLFF.

This chain joins TRBV14 and TRBJ2-5, with D possibly TRBD2 on 7 matching bases. The CDR3 extends over 14 amino acids. Germline lookup yields CDR1 SGHDN and CDR2 FVKESK. Deletions cut 4 bases from V and 5 bases from J, with 14 bases between. The CDR3 protein is CASSLPGGMETQYF. Written as DNA, the CDR3 is TGTGCCAGCAGCCTGCCGGGGGGCATGGAGACCCAGTACTTC.

The J gene is TRBJ2-7, the V gene TRBV7-9; 7 bases align to TRBD1. This CDR3 comprises 16 residues. From germline, CDR1 is SEHNR and CDR2 FQNEAQ (reference sequence). J lost 9 bases, V lost 4 bases, and 18 bases had no gene match. The CDR3 is CASSSYRGLGLFGQYF. CDR3 coding DNA: TGTGCCAGCAGCTCCTACAGGGGCCTAGGCCTATTCGGGCAGTACTTC.

This chain uses TRBV5-6 with TRBJ2-7; 8 bases align to TRBD1. Germline V lookup: CDR1 SGHDT, CDR2 YYEEEE. This CDR3 comprises 14 residues. The V gene end was trimmed by 4 bases and the J gene end by 2 bases; junction bases not matched to a gene: 5. The CDR3, as DNA: TGTGCCAGCAGCAACGACAGGGGACCCTACGAGCAGTACTTC. This translates into CASSNDRGPYEQYF.

The chain uses TRBV5-1 and TRBJ1-1; 10 bases agree with TRBD1. Trimming took 4 bases from V and 7 from J; bases not matched to a gene: 13. The germline gives CDR1 SGHRS, CDR2 YFSETQ. The CDR3 sequence is 16 residues long. The CDR3 here is CASSHEVGQGRGEAFF. CDR3 DNA: TGCGCCAGCAGCCATGAAGTGGGACAGGGGAGGGGTGAAGCTTTCTTT.

This clone was detected once. The J gene is TRBJ2-2, the V gene TRBV6-5, with 7 bases aligning to TRBD2. V was pared by 6 bases and J by 8 bases, with 12 bases of the junction left unmatched. There are 15 residues in the CDR3. Germline loops: CDR1 MNHEY, CDR2 SVGAGI. The CDR3 is CASRSIWRGGGELFF. The CDR3 DNA is TGTGCCAGCAGATCCATCTGGCGGGGAGGGGGGGAGCTGTTTTTT.

This rearrangement joins TRBV5-1 to TRBJ2-7; D possibly corresponds to TRBD1 (6 bases). Trimming took off 7 bases at V and 2 bases at J, with 13 bases between the two ends. Per the germline V gene, CDR1 is SGHRS and CDR2 is YFSETQ. The CDR3 is made up of 13 amino acids. CDR3 residues: CASVGAGPYEQYF. CDR3 DNA sequence: TGCGCCAGCGTGGGGGCCGGTCCCTACGAGCAGTACTTC.